A single T cell receptor (beta chain) is shown here with its context. Its antigen remains unidentified. One base away there is no much larger clone; base qualities are not given. The data are from a study of blood T cell repertoires in COVID-19 (dated by TCRdb to the early 2020s). About the full investigation: Collaborator samples came from the United States, Italy and Spain and covered acute and convalescent phases of COVID-19. The sample metadata nearly always contained a de-identified subject ID, COVID-19 status, age in years and sex. Where available, HLA class I and class II types were obtained from metadata supplied by the sample provider rather than from assay-based typing. The repertoires were made available in a free public database intended to serve as a resource for research on the immune response to SARS-CoV-2. The prospective study material was composed of cDNA or gDNA derived from T cells, B-cell-depleted T cells, or PBMCs. The dataset comprised deeply sampled blood TCRbeta repertoires from subjects exposed to, actively infected with, or recovered from COVID-19. The samples were drawn from the first 160 participants of the ongoing ImmuneRACE study and from some 1,300 subjects provided by 6 global collaborators.

Findings and caveats that apply to the study as a whole: Clinical and demographic metadata were provided uncurated, with the amount varying by source and participant.

TCRbeta CDR3 regions were amplified from genomic DNA by means of the immunoSEQ Assay, a bias-controlled multiplex PCR. The original methods were these. Nucleated cell counts per sample were estimated from amplification of reference gene primers within the assay. To quantify the absolute abundance of each unique TCRbeta CDR3 rearrangement, sequence reads were collapsed and filtered. For each sample, productive Simpson clonality was calculated by taking the square root of Simpson's diversity index across productive rearrangements. Entries here come from immuneACCESS through TCRdb and include only in-frame sequences with V and J called. Some clones fail to appear in such tables; in the studies checked, an unresolved V gene covers under half of the shortfall, and the cause of the remainder is unknown. V and J calls and clone size are those listed in that table; D and trimming were worked out from the DNA. Here the sample has around 50,000 clones; almost 80% occur a single time. The ten largest clones take up under 6.5% of the sample.

Enrolling through a virtual design, the prospective study's participants ranged in age from roughly 18 to 95 years and lived across 24 United States geographic areas. In the prospective study, cohorts were assigned on the basis of participant-reported clinical history obtained from a screening survey and a study questionnaire. In the prospective study, mobile phlebotomists collected whole blood, serum and a nasopharyngeal or oropharyngeal swab from each participant. Participants in the prospective study had the option to provide additional blood draws and questionnaires over a roughly 2-month period. Blood samples from the prospective study were shipped frozen or at room temperature prior to DNA extraction. Based on the germline V gene, the CDR1 and CDR2 sequences are SNHLY and FYNNEI. The V end loses 3 bases and the J end loses 7 bases, and a stretch of 13 bases separates them. Counted from cysteine to phenylalanine, this CDR3 has 14 amino acids. The CDR3 DNA has 42 bases and is translated from base 1.

Source material: PBMCs or T cells enriched from blood (not recorded which). This chain joins TRBV2 to TRBJ2-1; tentative D gene TRBD2, with 6 bases matching. This sequence originates from a woman aged 45 to 65 with acute COVID-19. At the DNA level, the sequence is TGTGCCAGCAGTGAGGAGGGGCTAGGAAATGAGCAGTTCTTC. Translated, this is CASSEEGLGNEQFF.